This T cell receptor beta chain was recorded in a study of CD8+CD57+ T cells in acquired aplastic anemia. This clonotype was counted at least ten times. The template for TCR beta VDJ and CDR3 sequence profiling was genomic DNA. TCRdb processed the reads anew with MiXCR; each CDR3 protein has one entry. Of about 150,000 distinct CDR3 sequences in the sample, around half were seen once. Individuals selected for sequencing had exhibited CD8+CD57+ cell expansion on flow cytometry. V gave up 2 bases and J gave up 4 bases; unmatched junction bases: 0. CDR3 length: 12 amino acids. Germline lookup yields CDR1 SQVTM and CDR2 ANQGSEA.

The chain combines TRBV29-1 with TRBJ1-2; TRBD1 agrees at 8 bases. The sequenced material came from sorted CD4+, CD8+, or CD8+CD57+ T cells (not recorded which) from PBMCs. This sequence was found in a human donor with aplastic anemia. The CDR3 DNA reads TGCAGCGTTGAACAGGGGGCCTATGGCTACACCTTC. Residues: CSVEQGAYGYTF. Supplemented by reference TRBV29-1 and TRBJ1-2, the full variable domain reads SAVISQKPSRDICQRGTSLTIQCQVDSQVTMMFWYRQQPGQSLTLIATANQGSEATYESGFVIDKFPISRPNLTFSTLTVSNMSPEDSSIYLCSVEQGAYGYTFGSGTRLTVV.